Below, one T cell receptor (beta chain) is given with its context. This receptor's antigen is unknown. The input lacks base qualities; no much larger clone sits a single base away. Other DNA sequences of this sample code for an identical CDR3. The data were taken from a study of shared clonotypes between healthy human individuals (dated by TCRdb to the early 2020s). With respect to the entire study: The cohort included three men and a couple of women between 18 and 49 years of age. Per donor, three plates each were used for CD4 naive and CD4 memory, two for CD8 naive, and one for CD8 memory. The study deeply sequenced blood TCR repertoires of about 5 healthy adults to estimate repertoire size and the extent of clonotype sharing between individuals. Different laboratories and diverse techniques were used to prepare libraries and sequence TCR repertoires, to increase sequencing depth and limit assay-specific biases. Leukapheresis yielded between about 0.8 and 9.5 billion PBMCs per donor.

Using the deep immunoSEQ assay, TCR CDR3 regions were amplified from genomic DNA by multiplex PCR. Extracted genomic DNA from each cell subset was distributed evenly across all wells of several immunoSEQ 96-well plates, and each plate was treated as a replicate. For sorted subsets, around 200 ng genomic DNA, equal to 25,000 to 35,000 T cell genomes, was loaded into each replicate PCR. The purified libraries were quantified using a Qubit 3.0 fluorometer, sized with a Bioanalyzer 2100, and then quantified again using the KAPA Library Quantification kit. Each immunoSEQ 96-well plate was sequenced on its own single-read 150-cycle Illumina NextSeq 550 flow cell. The paper's processing steps were these. Because the immunoSEQ output included only junctional sequences and no quality scores, the filtering could not be the same as the filtering used for full-length reads. To assign V/J genes and CDR3, sequences were annotated using PyIR, a Python wrapper for IgBLAST v1.9, with IMGT germline references. Any read was removed if the V/J assignment was weak (E-value above 1e-6), the CDR3 was missing, or the read contained stop codons, out-of-frame junctions, or ambiguous translated residues. V3J clonotypes were defined as sequences sharing the same inferred V gene, J gene, and CDR3 amino acid sequence. Percentage overlap between repertoires was computed as shared unique clonotypes divided by the size of the smaller repertoire. Richness of each repertoire was evaluated using RTK rarefaction, the Chao1 estimator, and Recon v2.1 estimates of unobserved clonotypes. OLGA was used to compute generation probabilities for all TCRbeta clonotypes that the gDNA method yielded from several donors. This immuneACCESS table, as held by TCRdb, lists in-frame sequences with V and J called but not all clones. Of the missing ones, under half trace to an unresolved V gene in checked studies; the others have no known cause. D and trimming were read from the DNA, whereas the V and J calls and clone size are those reported in that table. Across this sample there are under 550,000 clones, with around 96% seen only once. Of the sample, roughly 0.06% falls within the top ten clones.

General study outcomes and caveats: Sharing across a few donors was observed for about 5% of naive CD4, less than 4% of naive CD8, about 2.3% of memory CD4, and less than 0.45% of memory CD8 clonotypes. Sampling was limited to blood, and TCR repertoires in tissue likely differ from TCR repertoires in blood. Higher generation probabilities were observed for clonotypes shared by all four sorted-subset donors than for non-shared clonotypes. Pairwise subsampling led to the expectation that sequencing depth would affect the degree of clonotype sharing among donors. Incomplete sequencing was indicated by rarefaction of sorted-subset datasets, despite the large sequencing depth. Naive subsets generally had larger estimated clonotype richness than memory subsets. The genetic and exposure-history diversity represented was limited by the small number of donors.

The CDR3, cysteine through phenylalanine, is 12 amino acids long. Only CDR3 DNA remains: 36 bases, in frame from the first base. Between the V and J ends, shortened by 0 bases and 5 bases respectively, the junction contains 4 bases. The germline V gene provides CDR1 KGHSH and CDR2 LQKENI. Healthy HIV-negative adults with no recently reported acute infections or vaccinations were included as donors. All donors were Caucasian adults living in Nashville, Tennessee, USA. CD4+ T cells were enriched through magnetic negative selection, after which naive cells were positively selected on CD45RA and the remaining negative fraction served as the memory subset. Blood was collected by leukapheresis, and PBMCs were isolated by Ficoll-Histopaque density gradient centrifugation and then cryopreserved in liquid nitrogen vapor phase. Purity and quantity of every magnetically sorted T cell population were checked by analytical flow cytometry. Genomic DNA was isolated from every sorted fraction and measured by UV absorbance on a Nanodrop 2000c.

The chain couples TRBV18 to TRBJ2-5, with the identity of the D gene unclear. This TCR derives from a woman under 40 in good health. The sample taken for sequencing was naive CD4+ T cells sorted from blood. The label giving this sample's cell subset or site can be read as: CD45RA+ positively selected. The bases are TGTGCCAGCTCACCACCAGACGAGACCCAGTACTTC. Translated, it gives CASSPPDETQYF.